These 12 T cell receptor beta chains were sequenced from one sample in a study of graft-versus-host responses after intestinal transplantation. Using immunoSEQ multiplex PCR, the repertoire was profiled, and TCRdb retains in-frame clones only, with some absent. The sample lists 5,000 to 6,500 clones; roughly a third were seen once. Plating of some 200,000 CFSE-labeled responder cells was done together with some 200,000 irradiated, violet-dye-labeled stimulator cells. The sequencing used alloreactive CD8+ T cells from a mixed lymphocyte reaction culture, collected before intestinal transplant. Subset: CFSE-low proliferating T cells sorted from roughly six-day pre-transplant mixed lymphocyte reaction (GvH or HvG direction). The receptors were gathered from a human patient who received an intestinal transplant.

This clone has only a few counts. This chain uses TRBV27 with TRBJ2-3; D may be TRBD1 (6 bases). Between the trimmed V and J ends, which lost 5 bases and 4 bases, there was a span of 19 bases. Germline V gene data show CDR1 as MNHEY and CDR2 as SMNVEV (reference sequence). The CDR3 covers 16 residues. CDR3 coding DNA: TGTGCCAGCAGTCCCAGACAGGTACTACCCGCAGATACGCAGTATTTT. This codes for CASSPRQVLPADTQYF.

This clone is termed medium-sized. CDR3 sequence: CASSQDFSGVDGYTF. For the CDR3, the DNA is TGTGCCAGCAGCCAAGATTTCTCAGGGGTGGATGGCTACACCTTC. This chain links TRBV14 with TRBJ1-2; TRBD1 might be the D (6 bases). Per the germline V gene, CDR1 is SGHDN and CDR2 is FVKESK. V gave up 0 bases and J gave up 6 bases, with 14 bases separating them. There are 15 residues in the CDR3.

The genes are TRBV5-1 and TRBJ2-1, with 11 bases lining up with TRBD1. The V and J ends lost 4 bases and 8 bases, in that order; junction bases with no gene match: 8. The CDR3 length is 15 residues. CDR1 SGHRS and CDR2 YFSETQ come from the germline V gene. The CDR3 bases are TGCGCCAGCAGCCAGGGACAGGGGGATATGGATGAGCAGTTCTTC. Protein product: CASSQGQGDMDEQFF.

V is TRBV29-1 and J is TRBJ2-1, with 7 bases that match TRBD2. The V gene end was trimmed by 5 bases and the J gene end by 6 bases; junction bases not matched to a gene: 10. The length of the CDR3 is 14 residues. The germline gives CDR1 SQVTM, CDR2 ANQGSEA. As DNA, the CDR3 is TGCAGCGTTAGACCCGCGGGAGTGGGCAATGAGCAGTTCTTC. It yields the protein CSVRPAGVGNEQFF.

The chain links TRBV6-1 to TRBJ1-1; D perhaps matches TRBD1 (6 bases). CDR1 and CDR2 (germline): MNHNS, SASEGT. V dropped 0 bases and J dropped 5 bases, with 13 bases sitting between them. The CDR3 has 15 residues. CDR3 protein: CASSEAQEGGTEAFF. CDR3 DNA: TGTGCCAGCAGTGAAGCGCAGGAGGGGGGGACTGAAGCTTTCTTT.

The chain uses TRBV28 and TRBJ1-1; D call uncertain. Germline-derived CDR1 and CDR2 are MDHEN and SYDVKM. This CDR3 is 15 amino acids long. The V and J ends lost 7 bases and 3 bases respectively, with 18 bases between them. DNA of the CDR3: TGTGCCAGCAACCGCAGGAGGGTTCGCGACACTGAAGCTTTCTTT. This sequence encodes CASNRRRVRDTEAFF.

This clone was counted only a few times. This chain joins TRBV4-1 and TRBJ2-7; 9 bases are shared with TRBD2. The CDR3 sequence is 15 residues long. Germline values: CDR1 MGHRA, CDR2 YSYEKL. The J segment lost 4 bases and the V segment lost 2 bases, leaving 6 bases of the junction unmatched. CDR3 sequence reads: CASSQRRGGIYEQYF. The CDR3 coding sequence is TGCGCCAGCAGCCAACGGCGGGGGGGCATTTACGAGCAGTACTTC.

The chain combines TRBV10-2 with TRBJ2-7; 15 nucleotides align to TRBD2. The V gene's germline CDR1 is WSHSY and CDR2 SAAADI. V shed 7 bases, J shed 0 bases, and the junction held 10 bases outside the gene matches. The CDR3 consists of 18 residues. CDR3 protein: CASTPGLAGGDSSYEQYF. The CDR3 region has the DNA TGCGCCAGCACCCCGGGACTAGCGGGGGGTGATAGCTCCTACGAGCAGTACTTC.

The gene calls are TRBV7-6 and TRBJ2-3, with 10 bases that match TRBD2. The CDR3 runs to 15 residues. After removal of 2 bases from V and 6 bases from J, the junction contained 5 bases not matched to a gene. Looked up from germline, CDR1 is SGHVS and CDR2 is FNYEAQ. CDR3 DNA sequence: TGTGCCAGCAGCTTACTAGCGGGAGAGGCTGATACGCAGTATTTT. Translation: CASSLLAGEADTQYF.

The chain has TRBV29-1 and TRBJ2-7, with D possibly being TRBD1 (7 bases). The germline gives CDR1 SQVTM, CDR2 ANQGSEA. Trimming cost V 6 bases and J 3 bases, with 15 bases left between them. CDR3 size: 13 residues. The DNA of the CDR3 is TGCAGCGTCCTCCAGGGGGGCGGCTACGAGCAGTACTTC. Translated: CSVLQGGGYEQYF.

The chain has TRBV11-2 and TRBJ2-2; tentative D call: TRBD2 (7 bases). The V gene's germline CDR1 is SGHAT and CDR2 FQNNGV. CDR3 size: 15 residues. V dropped 9 bases and J dropped 6 bases, with 20 bases sitting between them. DNA for the CDR3: TGTGCCAGGACCTCGTGGGGGGGCACGGCCGGGGAGCTGTTTTTT. Amino acids: CARTSWGGTAGELFF.

The chain is built from TRBV29-1 and TRBJ2-7; a weak D match, TRBD1 (6 bases). Germline V gene lookup returns CDR1 SQVTM and CDR2 ANQGSEA. V lost 0 bases and J lost 6, with 15 bases in between. This CDR3 is 14 amino acids long. The CDR3 loop reads CSVEEDSLSGEQYF. CDR3 bases: TGCAGCGTTGAAGAGGACAGTTTGTCTGGCGAGCAGTACTTC.